The 8 T cell receptor beta chains presented below share a single source sample, sequenced in a study of low-dose radiotherapy and immunotherapy resistance in tumors (dated by TCRdb to between 2020 and 2023). Sequencing relied on an Illumina HiSeq 2500. TCRs were amplified with Phusion for 20 to 25 PCR cycles, with a constant-region primer paired with the adapter attached to the V primers. TCRdb reworked the public reads: Q25 trimming with fastp, MiXCR clone assembly, productive beta chains retained. Here each entry gathers all rows of one CDR3 protein and keeps the most common genes and DNA. This sample comprises 40,000 to 65,000 distinct CDR3 sequences, around 34% of them detected only once. 8.2% of the sample rests with the top ten. The time point label for this specimen denotes: after trial treatment. Taken with the paper, the label for treatment or condition translates to: LDRT plus nivolumab, ipilimumab, low-dose cyclophosphamide and aspirin (RACIN trial).

The sequenced sample was PBMCs, obtained after low-dose radiotherapy plus immunotherapy. The origin of the receptors is a male donor with rectosigmoid adenocarcinoma.

At least ten counts were recorded for this clonotype. The chain joins TRBV6-2 or TRBV6-3 to TRBJ2-1, with TRBD1 matching 9 bases. Germline V gene data show CDR1 as MNHEY and CDR2 as SVGEGT. V trimming: 6 bases; J trimming: 4 bases; junction bases outside the gene matches: 4. The CDR3 is 14 residues long. The CDR3 nucleotides are TGTGCCAGCAGGGGGACAGGGTTTTACAATGAGCAGTTCTTC. This encodes CASRGTGFYNEQFF.

This clonotype has a count of ten or more. This chain connects TRBV5-6 to TRBJ2-5; no definite D call. V lost 1 base, J lost 1 base, and 2 bases lay in between. CDR1 and CDR2 (germline): SGHDT, YYEEEE. This CDR3 spans 12 amino acids. This CDR3 is CASSLIQETQYF. The CDR3 DNA is TGTGCCAGCAGCTTGATCCAAGAGACCCAGTACTTC.

This clonotype was detected once. Only one base separates this from a far larger clonotype, so it likely reflects a read error. The chain combines TRBV12-3 or TRBV12-4 with TRBJ2-7; 10 positions match TRBD2. V lost 3 bases to trimming and J lost 1 base; unmatched junction nucleotides: 12. The length of the CDR3 is 18 residues. The chain's CDR3 is CASSFLEASGSGSYEQYF. The CDR3 DNA reads as TGTGCCAGCAGTTTCTTGGAGGCTAGCGGGAGCGGATCCTACGAGCAGTACTTC.

The chain carries TRBV27 and TRBJ2-1; tentative D call: TRBD1 (6 bases). Trimming pared 8 bases from V and 8 bases from J, leaving 13 bases between. Germline-derived CDR1 and CDR2 are MNHEY and SMNVEV (reference sequence). This CDR3 has 12 residues. The CDR3 loop is CASRQGSYEQFF. The CDR3 nucleotides read TGTGCCAGCCGCCAGGGGAGCTATGAGCAGTTCTTC.

This clonotype was seen just once. The chain uses TRBV28 and TRBJ2-5, with TRBD2 matching 16 bases. V lost 4 bases and J lost 5; bases outside the gene matches: 4. CDR1 and CDR2 from the germline V gene are MDHEN and SYDVKM. The CDR3 contains 16 residues. CDR3 residues: CASSSGTSGGVETQYF. CDR3 bases: TGTGCCAGCAGTTCCGGGACTAGCGGGGGGGTTGAGACCCAGTACTTC.

This sequence joins TRBV5-1 and TRBJ2-5; TRBD1 is a possible D gene (5 bases). Deletions cut 0 bases from V and 2 bases from J, with 8 bases between. CDR3 length: 14 amino acids. Germline CDR1 reads SGHRS; CDR2 reads YFSETQ. The CDR3 spells CASSLGQTQETQYF. CDR3 DNA: TGCGCCAGCAGCTTGGGACAGACACAAGAGACCCAGTACTTC.

This chain uses TRBV12-3 or TRBV12-4 with TRBJ1-4; D is uncertain. The CDR3 length is 15 residues. V shed 7 bases and J shed 1 base, with 13 bases lying between them. The CDR3 here is CASTLGSLTNEKLFF. The CDR3 DNA reads TGTGCCAGCACCCTTGGGAGTTTAACTAATGAAAAACTGTTTTTT.

This clonotype was recorded at least ten times. The chain recombines TRBV20-1 with TRBJ1-6; D is ambiguous. Germline V gives CDR1 DFQATT, CDR2 SNEGSKA (reference sequence). Trimming removed 4 bases at V and 10 bases at J, with 14 bases between. The CDR3 consists of 13 residues. The CDR3: CSATLQVPSPLHF. The CDR3 DNA reads TGCAGTGCTACTCTACAAGTCCCGTCACCCCTCCACTTT.